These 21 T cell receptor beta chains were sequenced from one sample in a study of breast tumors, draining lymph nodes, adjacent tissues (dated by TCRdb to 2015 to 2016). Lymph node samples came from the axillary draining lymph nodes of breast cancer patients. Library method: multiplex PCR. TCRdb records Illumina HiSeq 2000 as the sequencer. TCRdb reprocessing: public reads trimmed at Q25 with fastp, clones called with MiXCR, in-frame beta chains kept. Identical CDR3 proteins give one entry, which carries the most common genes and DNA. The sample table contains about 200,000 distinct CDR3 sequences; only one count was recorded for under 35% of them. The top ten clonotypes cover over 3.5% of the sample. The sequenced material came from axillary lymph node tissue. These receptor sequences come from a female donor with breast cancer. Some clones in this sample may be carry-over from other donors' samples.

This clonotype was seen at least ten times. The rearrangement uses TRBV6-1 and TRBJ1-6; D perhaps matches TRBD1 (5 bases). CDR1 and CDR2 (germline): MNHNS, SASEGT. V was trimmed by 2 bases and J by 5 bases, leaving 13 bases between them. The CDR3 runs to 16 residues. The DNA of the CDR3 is TGTGCCAGCAGTGAAATTACGACAGTCAATAATTCACCCCTCCACTTT. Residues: CASSEITTVNNSPLHF.

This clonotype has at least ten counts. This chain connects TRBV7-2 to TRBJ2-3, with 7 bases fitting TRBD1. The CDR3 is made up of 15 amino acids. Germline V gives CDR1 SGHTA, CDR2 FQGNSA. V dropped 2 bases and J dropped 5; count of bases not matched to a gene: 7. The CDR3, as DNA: TGTGCCAGCAGCTTATTAACAGGGGCGGGAGATACGCAGTATTTT. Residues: CASSLLTGAGDTQYF.

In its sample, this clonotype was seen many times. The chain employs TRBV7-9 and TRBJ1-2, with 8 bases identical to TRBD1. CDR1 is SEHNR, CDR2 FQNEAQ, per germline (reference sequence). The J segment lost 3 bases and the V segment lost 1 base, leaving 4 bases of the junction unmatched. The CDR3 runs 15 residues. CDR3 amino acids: CASSLVTGGDYGYTF. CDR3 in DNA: TGTGCCAGCAGCTTAGTTACAGGGGGTGACTATGGCTACACCTTC.

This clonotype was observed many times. The CDR3: CASSGLAGGRNEQFF. CDR3 bases: TGTGCCAGCAGCGGACTAGCGGGAGGAAGGAATGAGCAGTTCTTC. The gene calls are TRBV7-9 and TRBJ2-1, with 14 nucleotides matching TRBD2. The V and J ends lost 5 bases and 7 bases, in that order; junction bases with no gene match: 4. CDR3 size: 15 residues. Germline loops: CDR1 SEHNR, CDR2 FQNEAQ (reference sequence).

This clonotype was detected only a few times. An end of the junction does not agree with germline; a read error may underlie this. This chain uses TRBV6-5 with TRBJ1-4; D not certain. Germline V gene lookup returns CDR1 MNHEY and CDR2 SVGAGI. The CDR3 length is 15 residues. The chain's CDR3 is CASSHSILAEGKLFF. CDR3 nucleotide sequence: TGTGCCAGCAGTCACTCGATCCTAGCAGAAGGAAAACTGTTTTTT.

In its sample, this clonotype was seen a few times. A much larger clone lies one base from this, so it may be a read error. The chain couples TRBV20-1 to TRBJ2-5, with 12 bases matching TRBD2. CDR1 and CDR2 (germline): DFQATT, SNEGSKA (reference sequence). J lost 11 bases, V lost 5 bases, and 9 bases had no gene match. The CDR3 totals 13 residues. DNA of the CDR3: TGCAGTGCTGCTAGCGGGAGGGCCCACGCGCAGTACTTC. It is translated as CSAASGRAHAQYF.

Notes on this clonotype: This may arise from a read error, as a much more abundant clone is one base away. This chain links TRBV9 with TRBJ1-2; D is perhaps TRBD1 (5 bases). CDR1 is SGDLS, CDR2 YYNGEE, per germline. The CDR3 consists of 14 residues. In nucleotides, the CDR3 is TGTGCCGGCAGCGCCACATTAGGGGCCTATGGCTACACCTTC. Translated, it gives CAGSATLGAYGYTF.

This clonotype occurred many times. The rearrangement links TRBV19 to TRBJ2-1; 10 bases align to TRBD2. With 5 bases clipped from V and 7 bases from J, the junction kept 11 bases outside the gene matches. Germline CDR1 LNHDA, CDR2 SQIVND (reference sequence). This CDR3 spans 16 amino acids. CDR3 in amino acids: CASSPQSGRARNEQFF. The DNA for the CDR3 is TGTGCCAGTAGTCCACAAAGCGGGAGGGCCAGGAATGAGCAGTTCTTC.

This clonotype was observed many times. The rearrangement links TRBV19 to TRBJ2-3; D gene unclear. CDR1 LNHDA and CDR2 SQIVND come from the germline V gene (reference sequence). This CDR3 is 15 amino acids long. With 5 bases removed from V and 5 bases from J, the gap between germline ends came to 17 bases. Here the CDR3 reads CASSPHPEKGDTQYF. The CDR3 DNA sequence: TGTGCCAGTAGTCCCCACCCAGAGAAGGGAGATACGCAGTATTTT.

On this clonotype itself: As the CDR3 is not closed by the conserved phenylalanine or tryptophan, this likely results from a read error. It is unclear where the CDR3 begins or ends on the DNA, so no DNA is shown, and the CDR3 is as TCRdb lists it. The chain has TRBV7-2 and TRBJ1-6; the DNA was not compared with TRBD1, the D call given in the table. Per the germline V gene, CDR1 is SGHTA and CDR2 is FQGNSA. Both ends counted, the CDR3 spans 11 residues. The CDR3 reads CASSLDRGPPY.

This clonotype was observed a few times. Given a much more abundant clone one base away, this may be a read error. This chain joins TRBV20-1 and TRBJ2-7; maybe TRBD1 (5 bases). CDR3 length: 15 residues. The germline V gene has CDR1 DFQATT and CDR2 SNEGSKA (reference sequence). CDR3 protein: CNARSPARGSYEQYF. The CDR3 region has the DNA TGCAATGCTAGAAGCCCCGCAAGGGGATCCTACGAGCAGTACTTC.

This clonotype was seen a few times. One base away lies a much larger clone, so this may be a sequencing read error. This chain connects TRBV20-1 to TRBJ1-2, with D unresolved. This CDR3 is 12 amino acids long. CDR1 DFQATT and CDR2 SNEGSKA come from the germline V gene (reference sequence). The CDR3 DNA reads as TGCAGTGCTATGGGCAGTCGCTATGGCTTCACCTTC. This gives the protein CSAMGSRYGFTF.

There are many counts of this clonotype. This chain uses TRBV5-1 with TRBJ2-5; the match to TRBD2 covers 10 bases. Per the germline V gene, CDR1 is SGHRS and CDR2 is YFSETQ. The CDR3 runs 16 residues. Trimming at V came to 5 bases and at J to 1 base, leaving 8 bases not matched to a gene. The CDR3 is CASRPSTSGAQETQYF. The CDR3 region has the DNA TGCGCCAGCAGGCCTTCTACTAGCGGGGCCCAAGAGACCCAGTACTTC.

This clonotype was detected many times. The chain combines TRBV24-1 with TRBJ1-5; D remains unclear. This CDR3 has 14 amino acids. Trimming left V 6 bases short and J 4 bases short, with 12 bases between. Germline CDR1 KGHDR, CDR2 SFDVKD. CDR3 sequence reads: CATSTDGGNQPQHF. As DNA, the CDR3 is TGTGCCACCAGTACGGACGGAGGTAATCAGCCCCAGCATTTT.

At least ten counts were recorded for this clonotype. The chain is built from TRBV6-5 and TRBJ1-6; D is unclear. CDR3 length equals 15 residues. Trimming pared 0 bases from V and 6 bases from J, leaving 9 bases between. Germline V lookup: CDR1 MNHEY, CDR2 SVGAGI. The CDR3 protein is CASSYSVQINSPLHF. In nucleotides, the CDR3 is TGTGCCAGCAGTTACTCGGTACAGATTAATTCACCCCTCCACTTT.

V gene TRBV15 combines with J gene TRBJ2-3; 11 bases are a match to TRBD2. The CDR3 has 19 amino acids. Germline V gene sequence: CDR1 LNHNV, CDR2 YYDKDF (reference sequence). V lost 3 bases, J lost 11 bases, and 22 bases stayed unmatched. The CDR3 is CATSRANRIGLAGYNEQYF. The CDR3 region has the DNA TGTGCCACCAGCAGGGCTAATCGTATAGGACTAGCGGGTTACAATGAGCAGTATTTT. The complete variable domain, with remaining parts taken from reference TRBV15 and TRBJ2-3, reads DAMVIQNPRYQVTQFGKPVTLSCSQTLNHNVMYWYQQKSSQAPKLLFHYYDKDFNNEADTPDNFQSRRPNTSFCFLDIRSPGLGDTAMYLCATSRANRIGLAGYNEQYFGPGTRLTVL.

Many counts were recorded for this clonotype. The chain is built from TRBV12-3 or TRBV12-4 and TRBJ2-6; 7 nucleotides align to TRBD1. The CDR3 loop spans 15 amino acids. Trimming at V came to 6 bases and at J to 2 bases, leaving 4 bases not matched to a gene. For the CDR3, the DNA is TGTGCCAGCAGCCCACAGGGGACTGGGGCCAACGTCCTGACTTTC. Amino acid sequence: CASSPQGTGANVLTF.

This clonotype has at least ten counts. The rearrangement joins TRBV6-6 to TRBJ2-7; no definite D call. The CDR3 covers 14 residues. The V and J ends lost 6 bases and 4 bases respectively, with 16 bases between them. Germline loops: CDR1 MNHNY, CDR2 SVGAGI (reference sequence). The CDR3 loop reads CASSYLSVAYEQYF. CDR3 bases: TGTGCCAGCAGCTACCTTTCCGTAGCATACGAGCAGTACTTC.

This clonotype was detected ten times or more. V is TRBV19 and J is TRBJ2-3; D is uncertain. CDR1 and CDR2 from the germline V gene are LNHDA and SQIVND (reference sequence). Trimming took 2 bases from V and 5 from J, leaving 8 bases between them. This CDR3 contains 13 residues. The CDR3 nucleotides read TGTGCCAGTAGTATACAGCCTATAGATACGCAGTATTTT. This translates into CASSIQPIDTQYF. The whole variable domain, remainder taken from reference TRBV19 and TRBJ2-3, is DGGITQSPKYLFRKEGQNVTLSCEQNLNHDAMYWYRQDPGQGLRLIYYSQIVNDFQKGDIAEGYSVSREKKESFPLTVTSAQKNPTAFYLCASSIQPIDTQYFGPGTRLTVL.

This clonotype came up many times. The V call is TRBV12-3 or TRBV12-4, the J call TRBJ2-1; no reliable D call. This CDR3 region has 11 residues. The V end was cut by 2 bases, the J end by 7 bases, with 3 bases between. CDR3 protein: CASSLLNEQFF. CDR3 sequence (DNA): TGTGCCAGCAGTTTACTGAATGAGCAGTTCTTC.

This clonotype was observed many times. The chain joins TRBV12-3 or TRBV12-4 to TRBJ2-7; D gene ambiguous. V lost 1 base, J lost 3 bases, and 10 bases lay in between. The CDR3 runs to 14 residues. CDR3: CASSLGVLLYEQYF. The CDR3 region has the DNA TGTGCCAGCAGTTTAGGGGTTTTGCTCTACGAGCAGTACTTC.